A single sample gave rise to the 18 T cell receptor beta chains below, sequenced in a study of shared clonotypes between healthy human individuals. TCRdb's copy holds only in-frame clones and misses some; the assay was immunoSEQ multiplex PCR. The sample contains approximately 2,200,000 clones, 93% of which appear only once. CD45RO-negative cells were positively selected for CCR7, leaving out terminally differentiated effector memory CD45RA+ cells. Material: naive CD8+ T cells from PBMCs. The receptors come from a man in his late teens or twenties in good health. Some clones in this sample may be carry-over from other donors' samples.

CDR3: CASSLGSWSGIYEQYF. The DNA for the CDR3 is TGTGCCAGCAGTTTGGGATCGTGGAGCGGGATCTACGAGCAGTACTTC. This chain joins TRBV27 and TRBJ2-7; 7 bases fit TRBD2. The CDR3 totals 16 residues. The J segment lost 3 bases and the V segment lost 3 bases, leaving 11 bases of the junction unmatched. Per the germline V gene, CDR1 is MNHEY and CDR2 is SMNVEV (reference sequence).

The chain links TRBV29-1 to TRBJ2-7; 7 bases match TRBD1. Germline V gives CDR1 SQVTM, CDR2 ANQGSEA. The CDR3 runs to 13 residues. Unmatched junction bases numbered 7, after V lost 4 bases and J lost 4 bases. CDR3 sequence reads: CSVVTGVGYEQYF. As DNA, the CDR3 is TGCAGCGTTGTTACAGGGGTCGGGTACGAGCAGTACTTC.

J is TRBJ2-7 and V is TRBV19; 7 bases match TRBD1. CDR3 length: 14 amino acids. The ends lost 5 bases at V and 5 bases at J; junction bases unmatched: 9. Looked up from germline, CDR1 is LNHDA and CDR2 is SQIVND (reference sequence). The CDR3 bases are TGTGCCAGTAGTCCCCGGGACAGAGCCCACGAGCAGTACTTC. This gives the protein CASSPRDRAHEQYF.

This rearrangement joins TRBV5-4 to TRBJ2-1; D is perhaps TRBD1 (6 bases). With 6 bases removed from V and 7 bases from J, the gap between germline ends came to 8 bases. In germline, CDR1 is SGHNT, CDR2 YYREEE (reference sequence). CDR3 length: 11 amino acids. The CDR3 sequence is CASIRGNEQFF. The CDR3 coding sequence is TGTGCCAGCATCAGGGGAAATGAGCAGTTCTTC.

This clone was recorded once. The rearrangement uses TRBV5-1 and TRBJ2-1; 14 bases fit TRBD2. There are 19 residues in the CDR3. The J segment lost 1 base and the V segment lost 3 bases, leaving 9 bases of the junction unmatched. The germline CDR1 and CDR2 sequences are SGHRS and YFSETQ. The CDR3 reads CASSWPGTSGSSSYNEQFF. The CDR3 bases are TGCGCCAGCAGCTGGCCCGGGACTAGCGGGAGTTCGTCCTACAATGAGCAGTTCTTC.

The V gene is TRBV6-6, the J gene TRBJ2-1; D remains unclear. This CDR3 has 15 residues. The V and J ends lost 3 bases and 0 bases respectively, with 9 bases between them. Germline V gives CDR1 MNHNY, CDR2 SVGAGI (reference sequence). This CDR3 reads CASSYIYSSYNEQFF. The DNA of the CDR3 is TGTGCCAGCAGTTATATTTACAGCTCCTACAATGAGCAGTTCTTC.

V usage is TRBV15 and J usage is TRBJ2-2, with 8 nucleotides matching TRBD1. The CDR3 spans 19 residues. CDR1 and CDR2 (germline): LNHNV, YYDKDF (reference sequence). The junction had 18 bases not matched to a gene; V was cut back by 4 bases and J by 5 bases. The DNA of the CDR3 is TGTGCCACCAGCACGATATTTGATTTGCAGGGGGCGCGTACCGGGGAGCTGTTTTTT. This gives the protein CATSTIFDLQGARTGELFF.

The table lists this clone with a count of one. The chain joins TRBV5-6 to TRBJ1-1; TRBD1 is a possible D gene (5 bases). Germline CDR1 reads SGHDT; CDR2 reads YYEEEE. V was cut by 0 bases and J by 4 bases, with 10 bases left in between. CDR3 length equals 14 residues. The CDR3 DNA reads as TGTGCCAGCAGCTTGGGCAGGGTGACCACTGAAGCTTTCTTT. It is translated as CASSLGRVTTEAFF.

The CDR3 loop is CAWTGGSSYNEQFF. CDR3 nucleotides: TGTGCCTGGACTGGCGGGTCGTCCTACAATGAGCAGTTCTTC. V gene TRBV30 combines with J gene TRBJ2-1; a weak D match, TRBD2 (5 bases). V was cut by 4 bases and J by 1 base, with 11 bases left in between. Per the germline V gene, CDR1 is GTSNPN and CDR2 is SVGIG (reference sequence). CDR3 length: 14 residues.

The chain recombines TRBV28 with TRBJ2-2; possible D gene TRBD2, 5 bases. The CDR3 consists of 15 residues. The germline CDR1 and CDR2 sequences are MDHEN and SYDVKM. Trimming cost V 7 bases and J 5 bases, with 17 bases left between them. The CDR3 region has the DNA TGTGCCAGCACCCCAGCGGCCTCGAGGACCGGGGAGCTGTTTTTT. Amino acid sequence: CASTPAASRTGELFF.

The chain is built from TRBV9 and TRBJ2-3, with 8 bases that match TRBD2. Trimming took 2 bases from V and 5 from J; bases not matched to a gene: 7. CDR3 size: 15 residues. Germline V gene lookup returns CDR1 SGDLS and CDR2 YYNGEE. CDR3 sequence: CASSVSGSSRDTQYF. CDR3 bases: TGTGCCAGCAGCGTCAGCGGGAGCTCAAGAGATACGCAGTATTTT.

The genes are TRBV28 and TRBJ2-7; 7 nucleotides match TRBD2. This CDR3 region has 15 residues. With V trimmed by 5 bases and J by 3 bases, 10 bases remained unmatched. Germline CDR1 is MDHEN and CDR2 is SYDVKM. CDR3 loop: CASSPTAGVGYEQYF. CDR3 nucleotides: TGTGCCAGCAGTCCGACCGCGGGAGTGGGCTACGAGCAGTACTTC.

The chain couples TRBV21-1 to TRBJ2-1; TRBD2, as called in the table, went unchecked against the DNA. TRBV21-1 is a known pseudogene. The length of the CDR3 is 15 residues. CDR3 loop: CASSKGGSGYNEQFF. CDR3 DNA: TGTGCCAGCAGCAAAGGCGGTAGCGGTTACAATGAGCAGTTCTTC.

The chain recombines TRBV28 with TRBJ2-5; TRBD1 is a possible D gene (5 bases). Looked up from germline, CDR1 is MDHEN and CDR2 is SYDVKM. The CDR3 extends over 13 amino acids. Trimming took off 10 bases at V and 7 bases at J, with 19 bases between the two ends. The CDR3, as DNA: TGTGCCACAGGGCGGCGGCCGGTGGGGACCCAGTACTTC. Amino acid sequence: CATGRRPVGTQYF.

This clone turned up a few times. The rearrangement joins TRBV30 to TRBJ2-2; D is unresolved. The CDR3 is made up of 12 amino acids. The germline gives CDR1 GTSNPN, CDR2 SVGIG (reference sequence). Trimming cost V 2 bases and J 6 bases, with 7 bases left between them. CDR3 residues: CAWSFSPGELFF. In DNA form, the CDR3 reads TGTGCCTGGAGTTTTTCTCCCGGGGAGCTGTTTTTT.

The rearrangement uses TRBV7-9 and TRBJ2-3; D possibly corresponds to TRBD1 (6 bases). Between the trimmed V and J ends, which lost 1 base and 0 bases, there was a span of 17 bases. Germline CDR1 is SEHNR and CDR2 is FQNEAQ (reference sequence). CDR3 size: 18 residues. The CDR3 loop reads CASSLGPTGPTSTDTQYF. The CDR3 DNA reads TGTGCCAGCAGCTTAGGACCGACAGGCCCAACTAGCACAGATACGCAGTATTTT. The full variable domain, completed using reference TRBV7-9 and TRBJ2-3, is DTGVSQNPRHKITKRGQNVTFRCDPISEHNRLYWYRQTLGQGPEFLTYFQNEAQLEKSRLLSDRFSAERPKGSFSTLEIQRTEQGDSAMYLCASSLGPTGPTSTDTQYFGPGTRLTVL.

With respect to this clone: Within the sample, other DNA sequences also encode this same CDR3. The V and J genes are TRBV29-1 and TRBJ2-2, with 10 bases matching TRBD1. There are 13 residues in the CDR3. Trimming removed 6 bases from V and 5 bases from J; junction bases left unmatched: 3. Germline assignment: CDR1 SQVTM and CDR2 ANQGSEA. For the CDR3, the DNA is TGCAGCGTGCGGACAGGGGGGACCGGGGAGCTGTTTTTT. Translation: CSVRTGGTGELFF.

The rearrangement links TRBV9 to TRBJ2-2; D unresolved. CDR3 length equals 13 residues. Trimming took 4 bases from V and 6 from J, leaving 10 bases between them. CDR1 is SGDLS and CDR2 is YYNGEE in the germline V gene. CDR3 sequence reads: CASSPMFAGELFF. The CDR3 nucleotides are TGTGCCAGCAGCCCTATGTTCGCCGGGGAGCTGTTTTTT.